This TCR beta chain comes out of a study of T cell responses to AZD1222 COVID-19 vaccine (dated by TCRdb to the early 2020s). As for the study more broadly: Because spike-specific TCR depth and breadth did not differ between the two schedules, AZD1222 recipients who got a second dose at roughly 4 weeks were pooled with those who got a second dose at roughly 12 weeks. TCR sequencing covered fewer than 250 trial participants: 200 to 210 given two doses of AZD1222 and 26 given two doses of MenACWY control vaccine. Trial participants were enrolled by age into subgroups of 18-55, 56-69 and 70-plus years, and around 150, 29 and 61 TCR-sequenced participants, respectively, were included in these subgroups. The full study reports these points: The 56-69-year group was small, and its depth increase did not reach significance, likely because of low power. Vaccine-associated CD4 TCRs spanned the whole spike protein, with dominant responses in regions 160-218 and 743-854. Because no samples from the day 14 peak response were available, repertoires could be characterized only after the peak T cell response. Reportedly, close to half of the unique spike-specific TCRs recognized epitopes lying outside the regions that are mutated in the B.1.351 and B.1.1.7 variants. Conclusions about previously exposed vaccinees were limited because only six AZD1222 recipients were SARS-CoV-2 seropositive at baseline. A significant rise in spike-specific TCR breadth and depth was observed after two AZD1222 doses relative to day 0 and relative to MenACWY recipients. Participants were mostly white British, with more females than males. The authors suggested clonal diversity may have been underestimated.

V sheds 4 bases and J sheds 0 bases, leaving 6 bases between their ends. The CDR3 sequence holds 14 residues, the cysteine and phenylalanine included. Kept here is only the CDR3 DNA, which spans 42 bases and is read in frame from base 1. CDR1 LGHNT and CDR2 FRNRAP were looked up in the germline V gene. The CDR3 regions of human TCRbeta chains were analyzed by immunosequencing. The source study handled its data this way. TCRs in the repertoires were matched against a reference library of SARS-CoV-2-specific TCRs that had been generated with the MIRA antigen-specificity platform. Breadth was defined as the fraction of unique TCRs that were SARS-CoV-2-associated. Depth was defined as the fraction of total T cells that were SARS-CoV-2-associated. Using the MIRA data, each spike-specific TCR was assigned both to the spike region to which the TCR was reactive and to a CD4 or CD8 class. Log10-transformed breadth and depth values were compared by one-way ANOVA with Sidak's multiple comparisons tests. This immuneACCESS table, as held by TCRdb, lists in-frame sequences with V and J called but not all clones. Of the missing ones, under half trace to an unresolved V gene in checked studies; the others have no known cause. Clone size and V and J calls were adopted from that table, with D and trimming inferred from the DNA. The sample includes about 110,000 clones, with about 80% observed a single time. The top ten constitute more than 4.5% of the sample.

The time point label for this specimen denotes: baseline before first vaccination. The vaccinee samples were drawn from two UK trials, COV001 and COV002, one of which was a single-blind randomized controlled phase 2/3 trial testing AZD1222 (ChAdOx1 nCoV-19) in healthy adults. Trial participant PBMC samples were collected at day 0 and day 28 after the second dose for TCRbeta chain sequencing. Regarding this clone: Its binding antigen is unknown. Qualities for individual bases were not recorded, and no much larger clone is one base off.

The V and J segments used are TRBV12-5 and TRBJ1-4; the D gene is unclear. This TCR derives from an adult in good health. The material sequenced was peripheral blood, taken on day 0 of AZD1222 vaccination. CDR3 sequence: CASGSDTTNEKLFF. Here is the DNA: TGTGCTAGTGGTTCGGATACAACTAATGAAAAACTGTTTTTT.